Listed below are T cell receptor beta chains from one sample, sequenced in a study of shared clonotypes between healthy human individuals. The assay was immunoSEQ multiplex PCR, and TCRdb's table has in-frame clones only and misses some. The sample includes about 2 million clones, just under 95% seen only once; the top ten take roughly 1%. Sequenced material: naive CD8+ T cells sorted from blood. Every receptor here comes from a man aged 18 to 29 in good health. Each CDR3 is given with its conserved first and last residue. D genes are given only for firm matches. Not every row has a clone size; where given, it reads once, few, many or a size class.

d_gene,j_gene,abundance,v_gene,CDR3aa,CDR3nt
.,TRBJ2-2,once,TRBV7-3,CASSSGTVNTGELFF,TGTGCCAGCAGCTCCGGGACGGTGAACACCGGGGAGCTGTTTTTT
TRBD1,TRBJ1-2,once,TRBV9,CASSVWTGANYGYTF,TGTGCCAGCAGCGTATGGACAGGGGCTAACTATGGCTACACCTTC
.,TRBJ1-1,.,TRBV21-1,CASSKDHGADFQAFF,TGTGCCAGCAGCAAAGACCATGGTGCCGATTTTCAGGCTTTCTTT
.,TRBJ2-7,.,TRBV5-1,CASSFLDSYEQYF,TGCGCCAGCAGCTTCCTAGACTCCTACGAGCAGTACTTC
.,TRBJ2-1,.,TRBV13,CASSLPGLPRFF,TGTGCCAGCAGCTTGCCGGGACTCCCAAGGTTCTTC
TRBD2,TRBJ2-7,.,TRBV7-6,CASSLAGLAGKYEQYF,TGTGCCAGCAGCTTAGCGGGACTAGCGGGGAAATACGAGCAGTACTTC
.,TRBJ2-5,.,TRBV25-1,CASSDLGKETQYF,TGTGCCAGCAGTGATCTGGGGAAAGAGACCCAGTACTTC
.,TRBJ1-1,few,TRBV6-6,CASSYPGSNTEAFF,TGTGCCAGCAGTTACCCGGGGTCAAACACTGAAGCTTTCTTT
TRBD1,TRBJ2-7,.,TRBV7-2,CASTVGTGGSYEQYF,TGTGCCAGCACGGTGGGGACAGGGGGATCCTACGAGCAGTACTTC
.,TRBJ2-7,.,TRBV27,CASSPRTGLAYEQYF,TGTGCCAGCAGTCCGCGTACAGGGCTTGCCTACGAGCAGTACTTC
TRBD2,TRBJ2-7,once,TRBV2,CASSEAALAASYEQYF,TGTGCCAGCAGTGAAGCAGCACTAGCGGCCTCCTACGAGCAGTACTTC
.,TRBJ2-3,.,TRBV11-2,CASSLGTASTDTQYF,TGTGCCAGCAGCTTAGGGACAGCCAGCACAGATACGCAGTATTTT
.,TRBJ1-1,.,TRBV5-4,CASSRLAGPLNTEAFF,TGTGCCAGCAGCAGATTGGCAGGCCCCCTGAACACTGAAGCTTTCTTT
.,TRBJ2-3,.,TRBV5-4,CASSLQGTDTQYF,TGTGCCAGCAGCTTGCAGGGGACGGATACGCAGTATTTT
.,TRBJ2-1,.,TRBV5-6,CASSSNIRGFDEQFF,TGTGCCAGCAGCAGCAATATAAGGGGCTTTGATGAGCAGTTCTTC
.,TRBJ1-1,.,TRBV7-3,CASSPMAGNTEAFF,TGTGCCAGCAGCCCGATGGCAGGGAACACTGAAGCTTTCTTT
.,TRBJ2-6,.,TRBV7-8,CASSGAPSPGANVLTF,TGTGCCAGCAGTGGGGCACCATCCCCCGGGGCCAACGTCCTGACTTTC